Each of the 15 T cell receptor beta chains below was sequenced from the same sample in a study of metastatic and nonmetastatic thyroid tumors (dated by TCRdb to the early 2020s). Library prep was done by PCR. Instrument on record: Illumina HiSeq 4000. TCRdb cleaned the public reads at Q25 with fastp, built clones with MiXCR and kept in-frame beta chains. The sample table contains some 38,000 clones; only one count was recorded for roughly 13% of them. The top ten hold more than 9% of the sample. No patient had received any treatment before thyroid surgery. The sequenced sample consisted of blood. The source of these receptors is a female donor with papillary thyroid cancer or a benign thyroid nodule (not recorded which). Some clones in this sample may be carry-over from other donors' samples.

The J gene is TRBJ2-3, the V gene TRBV20-1, with 8 bases matching TRBD2. V lost 1 base, J lost 0 bases, and 3 bases stayed unmatched. CDR3 length: 15 amino acids. The germline V gene encodes CDR1 DFQATT and CDR2 SNEGSKA (reference sequence). The CDR3 spells CSARASSGSTDTQYF. The CDR3 DNA is TGCAGTGCTAGAGCCTCTAGCGGGAGCACAGATACGCAGTATTTT.

This clone has a handful of counts. This chain uses TRBV5-6 with TRBJ2-1, with D possibly being TRBD2 (6 bases). This CDR3 is 16 amino acids long. With 1 base removed from V and 5 bases from J, the gap between germline ends came to 16 bases. The germline V gene has CDR1 SGHDT and CDR2 YYEEEE. The CDR3: CASSLQGRGNHNEQFF. CDR3 nucleotide sequence: TGTGCCAGCAGCTTGCAGGGACGGGGGAACCACAATGAGCAGTTCTTC.

In this sample, this clone turned up many times. The J gene is TRBJ2-1, the V gene TRBV9; the match to TRBD2 covers 7 bases. Germline CDR1 is SGDLS and CDR2 is YYNGEE. V trimming: 1 base; J trimming: 7 bases; junction bases outside the gene matches: 5. The CDR3 runs 14 residues. DNA of the CDR3: TGTGCCAGCAGCGTAAGCGGGACTCAGAATGAGCAGTTCTTC. This encodes CASSVSGTQNEQFF.

This clone was recorded many times. V and J are TRBV3-1 and TRBJ2-1, with 7 nucleotides matching TRBD2. CDR3 size: 15 residues. Germline V gene lookup returns CDR1 LGHDT and CDR2 YNNKEL (reference sequence). Trimming took 2 bases from V and 2 from J; bases not matched to a gene: 3. The CDR3 is CASSQLGGTYNEQFF. The CDR3 nucleotides are TGTGCCAGCAGCCAATTGGGAGGGACCTACAATGAGCAGTTCTTC.

This clone was counted many times. The chain employs TRBV19 and TRBJ2-2; D unclear. CDR1 and CDR2 (germline): LNHDA, SQIVND (reference sequence). V lost 5 bases, J lost 6 bases, and 16 bases lay in between. The CDR3 runs to 15 residues. The CDR3 is CASSVVGLSSGELFF. Here the CDR3 DNA reads TGTGCCAGTAGTGTCGTTGGGTTATCTTCCGGGGAGCTGTTTTTT.

The chain has TRBV5-4 and TRBJ1-4; 9 positions match TRBD1. Germline lookup yields CDR1 SGHNT and CDR2 YYREEE (reference sequence). This CDR3 has 14 amino acids. V shed 5 bases, J shed 5 bases, and the junction held 4 bases outside the gene matches. CDR3 coding DNA: TGTGCCAGCAGGGCCGGGACAGGGAATGAAAAACTGTTTTTT. Translating gives CASRAGTGNEKLFF.

There are many counts of this clone. This chain joins TRBV27 and TRBJ1-5; 7 nucleotides match TRBD1. This CDR3 is 14 amino acids long. Trimming removed 0 bases from V and 4 bases from J; junction bases left unmatched: 0. Germline V CDR1 and CDR2: MNHEY, SMNVEV (reference sequence). CDR3 sequence (DNA): TGTGCCAGCAGTTTATCCAGGGGGAATCAGCCCCAGCATTTT. It specifies CASSLSRGNQPQHF.

This clone was detected only a few times. The CDR3: CASGSGNTIYF. Written as DNA, the CDR3 is TGTGCCAGTGGCTCTGGAAACACCATATATTTT. The genes are TRBV7-9 and TRBJ1-3, with unresolved D. Germline V lookup: CDR1 SEHNR, CDR2 FQNEAQ (reference sequence). Trimming removed 9 bases from V and 0 bases from J, with 3 bases in between. This CDR3 is built from 11 residues. Using reference TRBV7-9 and TRBJ1-3 for the parts outside the CDR3, the full variable domain is DTGVSQNPRHKITKRGQNVTFRCDPISEHNRLYWYRQTLGQGPEFLTYFQNEAQLEKSRLLSDRFSAERPKGSFSTLEIQRTEQGDSAMYLCASGSGNTIYFGEGSWLTVV.

This clone was detected ten times or more. This rearrangement joins TRBV5-8 to TRBJ2-7; D is possibly TRBD2 (6 bases). Germline V gene lookup returns CDR1 SGHTS and CDR2 YDEGEE. V lost 0 bases, J lost 4 bases, and 17 bases lay in between. CDR3 length equals 16 residues. CDR3 nucleotides: TGTGCCAGCAGCTTGGAGGCGGGACGAGGTGAATACGAGCAGTACTTC. Translation gives CASSLEAGRGEYEQYF.

This clone was seen ten or more times. The V call is TRBV24-1, the J call TRBJ2-2, with 7 positions matching TRBD2. The CDR3 has 16 amino acids. Germline-derived CDR1 and CDR2 are KGHDR and SFDVKD. Unmatched junction bases numbered 5, after V lost 0 bases and J lost 5 bases. The CDR3 DNA reads TGTGCCACCAGTGATTTGCAGTTCGGGGGGACCGGGGAGCTGTTTTTT. Its protein product is CATSDLQFGGTGELFF.

This clone was observed at least ten times. This chain uses TRBV5-1 with TRBJ2-3; 7 bases match TRBD1. CDR1 SGHRS and CDR2 YFSETQ come from the germline V gene. CDR3 length: 13 residues. The trim removed 7 bases at V and 6 bases at J, leaving 8 bases unmatched. The DNA of the CDR3 is TGCGCCAGCCACAGACAGGGCGAGGATACGCAGTATTTT. Translated: CASHRQGEDTQYF.

This clone was counted many times. The chain couples TRBV20-1 to TRBJ1-5, with D possibly being TRBD1 (5 bases). The CDR3 length is 14 residues. Trimming pared 1 base from V and 4 bases from J, leaving 11 bases between. Germline CDR1 reads DFQATT; CDR2 reads SNEGSKA (reference sequence). The CDR3 DNA follows: TGCAGTGCTAGAGGGGGGGGAACGAATCAGCCCCAGCATTTT. This translates into CSARGGGTNQPQHF.

In this sample, this clone turned up many times. The J gene is TRBJ2-1, the V gene TRBV7-3, with 8 bases lining up with TRBD2. Trimming at V came to 0 bases and at J to 2 bases, leaving 6 bases not matched to a gene. Germline V gives CDR1 SGHTA, CDR2 FQGTGA. The CDR3 runs 17 residues. The CDR3 loop is CASSLTNAGGPYNEQFF. DNA of the CDR3: TGTGCCAGCAGCTTAACGAACGCGGGAGGACCCTACAATGAGCAGTTCTTC. The full variable domain, in which reference TRBV7-3 and TRBJ2-1 provide the parts outside the CDR3, is GAGVSQTPSNKVTEKGKYVELRCDPISGHTALYWYRQSLGQGPEFLIYFQGTGAADDSGLPNDRFFAVRPEGSVSTLKIQRTERGDSAVYLCASSLTNAGGPYNEQFFGPGTRLTVL.

This clone appeared many times. The V and J genes are TRBV5-1 and TRBJ2-2; 8 bases align to TRBD2. Germline V gene sequence: CDR1 SGHRS, CDR2 YFSETQ. This CDR3 region has 16 residues. V trimming: 0 bases; J trimming: 2 bases; junction bases outside the gene matches: 3. The DNA of the CDR3 is TGCGCCAGCAGCTTGGTAGCGGGGAGTAACACCGGGGAGCTGTTTTTT. Its translation: CASSLVAGSNTGELFF.

J is TRBJ2-6 and V is TRBV7-9; D might be TRBD2 (6 bases). The ends were cut back, 8 bases at V and 11 bases at J, with 13 bases in the middle. CDR1 is SEHNR and CDR2 is FQNEAQ in the germline V gene (reference sequence). The CDR3 runs 12 residues. The CDR3: CASRLGVDVLTF. The DNA for the CDR3 is TGTGCCAGCCGACTAGGGGTTGACGTCCTGACTTTC.